Each of the 23 T cell receptor beta chains below was sequenced from the same sample in a study of radiotherapy plus CTLA-4 blockade in lung cancer. Libraries were prepared by immunoSEQ multiplex PCR; TCRdb keeps only in-frame clonotypes and omits some of them. Here the sample spans 35,000 or so clones, around 85% being singletons. The sequenced sample was peripheral blood, obtained from a patient treated with radiotherapy plus ipilimumab. Receptors were obtained from a human donor with non-small cell lung cancer who had stable disease on radiotherapy plus ipilimumab.

The rearrangement links TRBV5-6 to TRBJ2-7, with 13 bases that match TRBD2. The germline V gene has CDR1 SGHDT and CDR2 YYEEEE. V lost 6 bases and J lost 5; bases outside the gene matches: 14. The CDR3 consists of 17 residues. The CDR3 loop reads CASNRDRGGLAGHEQYF. Here the CDR3 DNA reads TGTGCCAGCAACCGGGACAGGGGGGGACTAGCGGGACACGAGCAGTACTTC.

The V and J genes are TRBV9 and TRBJ2-7, with 9 bases identical to TRBD1. Germline V gene sequence: CDR1 SGDLS, CDR2 YYNGEE. Trimming at V came to 1 base and at J to 5 bases, leaving 7 bases not matched to a gene. This CDR3 has 15 residues. CDR3 DNA sequence: TGTGCCAGCAGCGTAACCGGGACAGGGCGGAACGAGCAGTACTTC. Protein sequence: CASSVTGTGRNEQYF.

J is TRBJ1-5 and V is TRBV4-1; 8 bases are a match to TRBD1. CDR1 and CDR2 (germline): MGHRA, YSYEKL. V trimming: 5 bases; J trimming: 7 bases; junction bases outside the gene matches: 13. The CDR3 consists of 16 residues. Here the CDR3 reads CASSARSGAGGQPQHF. The DNA of the CDR3 is TGCGCCAGCAGCGCACGATCCGGGGCAGGGGGCCAGCCCCAGCATTTT.

The CDR3 is CASSPRARTGANYGYTF. In DNA form, the CDR3 reads TGTGCCAGCAGCCCCCGTGCCCGGACAGGGGCTAACTATGGCTACACCTTC. V is TRBV9 and J is TRBJ1-2, with 9 bases matching TRBD1. This CDR3 has 17 amino acids. Trimming removed 4 bases from V and 0 bases from J; junction bases left unmatched: 10. Germline values: CDR1 SGDLS, CDR2 YYNGEE.

The V gene is TRBV5-6, the J gene TRBJ2-1, with D perhaps TRBD1 (6 bases). Per the germline V gene, CDR1 is SGHDT and CDR2 is YYEEEE. The CDR3 sequence is 15 residues long. The germline V and J ends were trimmed by 4 bases and 2 bases, with 13 bases remaining between them. The CDR3 is CASSPGARPYNEQFF. Here the CDR3 DNA reads TGTGCCAGCAGCCCAGGGGCCAGGCCCTACAATGAGCAGTTCTTC.

This rearrangement joins TRBV18 to TRBJ1-2; 9 bases fit TRBD1. The CDR3 is made up of 15 amino acids. V gave up 1 base and J gave up 3 bases; unmatched junction bases: 3. The germline CDR1 and CDR2 sequences are KGHSH and LQKENI. CDR3 sequence (DNA): TGTGCCAGCTCACCACGTCGGACAGGGGACTATGGCTACACCTTC. Protein product: CASSPRRTGDYGYTF.

The chain combines TRBV10-2 with TRBJ1-1, with D uncertain. CDR1 and CDR2 (germline): WSHSY, SAAADI. V shed 3 bases and J shed 7 bases, with 6 bases lying between them. This CDR3 spans 11 amino acids. The CDR3 DNA reads TGCGCCAGCAGTGATGGCGGTGAAGCTTTCTTT. Its protein is CASSDGGEAFF.

The chain recombines TRBV11-2 with TRBJ2-3; 11 bases are a match to TRBD2. Germline CDR1 reads SGHAT; CDR2 reads FQNNGV. The V gene end was trimmed by 0 bases and the J gene end by 6 bases; junction bases not matched to a gene: 2. The CDR3 is 15 amino acids. The CDR3 DNA is TGTGCCAGCAGCTTAGAGCTAGCGGGAGGCGATACGCAGTATTTT. It translates to CASSLELAGGDTQYF.

The chain uses TRBV13 and TRBJ1-6; 9 bases map to TRBD1. V trimming: 2 bases; J trimming: 10 bases; junction bases outside the gene matches: 12. Per germline, CDR1 PRHDT and CDR2 FYEKMQ (reference sequence). CDR3 length equals 17 residues. CDR3 sequence reads: CASSLTPSGTGSSPLHF. CDR3 DNA: TGTGCCAGCAGCTTAACCCCATCCGGGACAGGGTCGTCACCCCTCCACTTT.

The CDR3 DNA sequence: TGTGCCAGCAGTTACTCGATAGGAGGCGGGGAGCTGTTTTTT. The encoded protein is CASSYSIGGGELFF. The chain combines TRBV6-6 with TRBJ2-2; maybe TRBD2 (5 bases). This CDR3 region has 14 residues. Trimming pared 0 bases from V and 7 bases from J, leaving 9 bases between. Germline V gene lookup returns CDR1 MNHNY and CDR2 SVGAGI (reference sequence).

The J gene is TRBJ2-4, the V gene TRBV5-6, with a possible D match to TRBD1 (5 bases). Germline CDR1 SGHDT, CDR2 YYEEEE. V shed 1 base and J shed 0 bases, with 8 bases lying between them. The CDR3 has 15 residues. CDR3 amino acids: CASSLITGAKNIQYF. The CDR3 region has the DNA TGTGCCAGCAGCTTGATCACAGGAGCCAAAAACATTCAGTACTTC.

V and J are TRBV21-1 and TRBJ2-5; no check of the table's D call, TRBD2, against the DNA was made. TRBV21-1 is a documented pseudogene. The CDR3 totals 24 residues. CDR3 coding DNA: TGTGCCAGCAGCATCCGGGACCCGAATACACTAGCGGGAGTACCGTATATTTTCCAAGAGACCCAGTACTTC. Residues: CASSIRDPNTLAGVPYIFQETQYF.

The chain is built from TRBV18 and TRBJ2-5, with TRBD1 as a possible D gene (6 bases). Trimming pared 3 bases from V and 1 base from J, leaving 6 bases between. The germline gives CDR1 KGHSH, CDR2 LQKENI. This CDR3 contains 13 residues. CDR3 amino acids: CASSPDSQETQYF. The DNA for the CDR3 is TGTGCCAGCTCACCGGACAGCCAAGAGACCCAGTACTTC.

This clone was seen more than once but under ten times. The rearrangement joins TRBV5-1 to TRBJ1-2; TRBD1 is a possible D gene (5 bases). V gave up 4 bases and J gave up 2 bases, with 12 bases separating them. The CDR3 spans 14 residues. Germline lookup yields CDR1 SGHRS and CDR2 YFSETQ. This CDR3 is CASSPSGSNYGYTF. CDR3 DNA sequence: TGCGCCAGCAGCCCATCAGGGTCGAACTATGGCTACACCTTC.

The rearrangement joins TRBV5-4 to TRBJ2-2, with 7 bases aligning to TRBD1. This CDR3 has 15 residues. V shed 3 bases and J 2 bases; nucleotides not matched to a gene: 4. CDR1 and CDR2 from the germline V gene are SGHNT and YYREEE (reference sequence). This CDR3 reads CASSSTGFNTGELFF. The CDR3 DNA follows: TGTGCCAGCAGCTCGACAGGGTTCAACACCGGGGAGCTGTTTTTT.

The V call is TRBV10-3, the J call TRBJ1-1, with 7 nucleotides matching TRBD1. Germline CDR1 ENHRY, CDR2 SYGVKD. The CDR3 length is 13 residues. Trimming cost V 11 bases and J 3 bases; bases outside gene matches: 9. CDR3: CASQQGPYTEAFF. The CDR3 DNA reads TGTGCCTCCCAACAGGGGCCGTACACTGAAGCTTTCTTT.

The rearrangement links TRBV7-8 to TRBJ2-7, with 9 positions matching TRBD1. The CDR3 loop spans 14 amino acids. Trimming took 0 bases from V and 3 from J; bases not matched to a gene: 0. Germline loops: CDR1 SGHVS, CDR2 FQNEAQ. The CDR3 region has the DNA TGTGCCAGCAGCTTAGCGACAGGGGGCTACGAGCAGTACTTC. Translation: CASSLATGGYEQYF.

The chain carries TRBV19 and TRBJ1-2, with unresolved D. The V and J ends lost 2 bases and 2 bases respectively, with 6 bases between them. The CDR3 length is 13 residues. The germline V gene encodes CDR1 LNHDA and CDR2 SQIVND (reference sequence). This CDR3 reads CASSIPGNYGYTF. As DNA, the CDR3 is TGTGCCAGTAGTATACCCGGGAACTATGGCTACACCTTC.

The rearrangement joins TRBV18 to TRBJ2-5, with 9 bases fitting TRBD1. CDR1 is KGHSH and CDR2 is LQKENI in the germline V gene. CDR3 length: 14 amino acids. Trimming cost V 6 bases and J 4 bases; bases outside gene matches: 6. CDR3 nucleotide sequence: TGTGCCAGCTCCACCGGGACAGGGAGAGAGACCCAGTACTTC. Residues: CASSTGTGRETQYF.

This clone has just a few counts. The chain has TRBV7-9 and TRBJ1-5, with 7 bases identical to TRBD1. CDR3 size: 16 residues. Germline CDR1 SEHNR, CDR2 FQNEAQ (reference sequence). J gave up 4 bases and V 1 base, and 7 bases lay outside the gene matches. The CDR3 loop reads CASSLGGTDLNQPQHF. The CDR3 bases are TGTGCCAGCAGCTTAGGAGGGACAGACCTAAATCAGCCCCAGCATTTT.

The V and J genes are TRBV2 and TRBJ2-7, with D tentatively TRBD1 (5 bases). Trimming took 8 bases from V and 5 from J, leaving 16 bases between them. Germline V gene data show CDR1 as SNHLY and CDR2 as FYNNEI. This CDR3 has 13 residues. In DNA, the CDR3 is TGTGCCAGCCGGGTCAGGGAACGGGACGAGCAGTACTTC. This translates into CASRVRERDEQYF. The whole variable domain, remainder taken from reference TRBV2 and TRBJ2-7, is EPEVTQTPSHQVTQMGQEVILRCVPISNHLYFYWYRQILGQKVEFLVSFYNNEISEKSEIFDDQFSVERPDGSNFTLKIRSTKLEDSAMYFCASRVRERDEQYFGPGTRLTVT.

This clone turned up a few times. The chain is built from TRBV19 and TRBJ2-2; D uncertain. CDR1 and CDR2 (germline): LNHDA, SQIVND (reference sequence). The CDR3 has 13 residues. The germline V and J ends were trimmed by 5 bases and 5 bases, with 9 bases remaining between them. Written as DNA, the CDR3 is TGTGCCAGTAGTCCGCAGGTTACCGGGGAGCTGTTTTTT. Translating gives CASSPQVTGELFF.

This clone occurred once. The CDR3 nucleotides are TGTGCCAGCTCACCAAGTGGGACAGGGGGTCGTAAACTGTTTTTT. This codes for CASSPSGTGGRKLFF. The chain links TRBV18 to TRBJ1-4; TRBD1 matches at 11 bases. This CDR3 contains 15 residues. Germline assignment: CDR1 KGHSH and CDR2 LQKENI. The J segment lost 11 bases and the V segment lost 2 bases, leaving 7 bases of the junction unmatched.